This T cell receptor (beta chain) was sequenced during a study of blood T cell repertoires in COVID-19. Here immunoSEQ multiplex PCR was the method, and the copy in TCRdb shows in-frame clones only, minus some. The repertoire consists of about 320,000 clones, with approximately 91% occurring once and the leading ten covering 5.2%. The CDR3 length is 14 residues. Germline CDR1 reads SEHNR; CDR2 reads FQNEAQ (reference sequence). V shed 2 bases and J shed 3 bases, with 8 bases lying between them. The receptor was derived from a man in his 60s who had recovered from COVID-19. Material for sequencing was PBMCs or T cells enriched from blood (not recorded which). This chain links TRBV7-9 with TRBJ1-5; D perhaps matches TRBD1 (6 bases). CDR3 loop: CASSLQGHNQPQHF. The DNA of the CDR3 is TGTGCCAGCAGCTTACAGGGGCACAATCAGCCCCAGCATTTT.